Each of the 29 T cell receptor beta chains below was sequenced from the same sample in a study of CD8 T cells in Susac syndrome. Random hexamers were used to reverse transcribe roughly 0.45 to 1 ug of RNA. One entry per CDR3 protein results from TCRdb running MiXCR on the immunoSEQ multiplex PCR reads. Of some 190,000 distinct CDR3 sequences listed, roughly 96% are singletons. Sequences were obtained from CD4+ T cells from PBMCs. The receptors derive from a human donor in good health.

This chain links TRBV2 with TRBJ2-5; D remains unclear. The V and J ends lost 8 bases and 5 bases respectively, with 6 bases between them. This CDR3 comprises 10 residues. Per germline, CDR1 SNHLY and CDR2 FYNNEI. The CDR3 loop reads CASRVETQYF. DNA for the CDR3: TGTGCCAGCCGGGTGGAGACCCAGTACTTC.

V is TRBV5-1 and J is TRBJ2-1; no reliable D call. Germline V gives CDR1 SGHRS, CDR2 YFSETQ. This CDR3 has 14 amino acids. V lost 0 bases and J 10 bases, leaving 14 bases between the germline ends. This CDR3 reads CASSLGGELGEQFF. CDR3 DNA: TGCGCCAGCAGCTTGGGAGGTGAGCTAGGCGAGCAGTTCTTC.

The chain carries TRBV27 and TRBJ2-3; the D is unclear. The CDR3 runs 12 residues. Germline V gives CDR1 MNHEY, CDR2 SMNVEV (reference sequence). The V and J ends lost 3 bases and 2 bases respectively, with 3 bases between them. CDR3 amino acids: CASSFDTDTQYF. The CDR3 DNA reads TGTGCCAGCAGTTTCGACACAGATACGCAGTATTTT.

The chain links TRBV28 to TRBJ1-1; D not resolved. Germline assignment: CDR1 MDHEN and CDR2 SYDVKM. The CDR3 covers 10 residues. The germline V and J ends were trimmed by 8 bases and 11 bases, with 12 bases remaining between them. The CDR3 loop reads CASARVAAFF. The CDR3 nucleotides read TGTGCCAGCGCTCGAGTTGCGGCTTTCTTT.

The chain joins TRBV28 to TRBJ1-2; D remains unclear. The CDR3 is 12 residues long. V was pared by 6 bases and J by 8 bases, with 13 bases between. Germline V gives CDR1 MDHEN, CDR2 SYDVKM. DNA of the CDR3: TGTGCCAGCAGCCTTTTCCGGCAGGGCTACACCTTC. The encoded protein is CASSLFRQGYTF.

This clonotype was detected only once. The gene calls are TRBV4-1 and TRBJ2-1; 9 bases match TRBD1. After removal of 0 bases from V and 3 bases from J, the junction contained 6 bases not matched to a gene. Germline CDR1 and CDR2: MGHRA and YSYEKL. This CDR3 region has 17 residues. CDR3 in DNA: TGCGCCAGCAGCCAAGATTATAGGACAGGGGACTACAATGAGCAGTTCTTC. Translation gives CASSQDYRTGDYNEQFF.

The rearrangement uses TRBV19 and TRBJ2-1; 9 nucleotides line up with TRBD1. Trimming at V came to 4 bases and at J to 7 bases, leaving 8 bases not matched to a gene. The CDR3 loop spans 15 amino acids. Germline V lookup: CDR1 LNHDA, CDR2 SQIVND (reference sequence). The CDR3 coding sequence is TGTGCCAGTAGTACCTCGGGACAGGGATCAAATGAGCAGTTCTTC. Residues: CASSTSGQGSNEQFF.

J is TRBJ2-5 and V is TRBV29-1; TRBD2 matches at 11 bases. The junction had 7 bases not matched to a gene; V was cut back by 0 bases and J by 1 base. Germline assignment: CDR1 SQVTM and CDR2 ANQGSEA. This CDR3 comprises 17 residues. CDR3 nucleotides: TGCAGCGTTGAAGATCGGTCCGGGACTAGCGGCCAAGAGACCCAGTACTTC. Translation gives CSVEDRSGTSGQETQYF.

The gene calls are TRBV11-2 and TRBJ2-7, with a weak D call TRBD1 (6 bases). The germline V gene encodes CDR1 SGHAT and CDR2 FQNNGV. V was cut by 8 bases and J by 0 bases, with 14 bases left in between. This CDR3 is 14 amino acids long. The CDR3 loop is CASGRTASSYEQYF. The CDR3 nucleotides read TGTGCCAGCGGTCGGACAGCCAGCTCCTACGAGCAGTACTTC.

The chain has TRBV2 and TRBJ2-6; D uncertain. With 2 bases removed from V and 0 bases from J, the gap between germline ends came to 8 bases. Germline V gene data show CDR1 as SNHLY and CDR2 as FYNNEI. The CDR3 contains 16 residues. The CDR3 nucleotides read TGTGCCAGCAGTGAACTCCGGAGCTCTGGGGCCAACGTCCTGACTTTC. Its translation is CASSELRSSGANVLTF.

The CDR3 region is CSVEWGPGETQYF. The CDR3 region has the DNA TGCAGCGTTGAGTGGGGGCCAGGCGAGACCCAGTACTTC. The chain uses TRBV29-1 and TRBJ2-5; D may be TRBD1 (6 bases). Trimming cost V 3 bases and J 5 bases, with 13 bases left between them. This CDR3 contains 13 residues. Looked up from germline, CDR1 is SQVTM and CDR2 is ANQGSEA.

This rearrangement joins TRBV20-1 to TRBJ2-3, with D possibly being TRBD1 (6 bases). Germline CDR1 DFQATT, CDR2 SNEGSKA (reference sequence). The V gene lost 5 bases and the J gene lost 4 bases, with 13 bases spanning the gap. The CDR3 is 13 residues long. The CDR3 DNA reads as TGCAGTGCTCCTAAACAGGGCCCAGATACGCAGTATTTT. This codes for CSAPKQGPDTQYF.

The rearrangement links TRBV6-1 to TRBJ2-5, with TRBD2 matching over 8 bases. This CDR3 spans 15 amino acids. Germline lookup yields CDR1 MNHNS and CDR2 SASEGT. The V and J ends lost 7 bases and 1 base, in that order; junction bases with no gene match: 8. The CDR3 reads CASTDGGASQETQYF. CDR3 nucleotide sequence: TGTGCCAGCACCGACGGGGGGGCCTCCCAAGAGACCCAGTACTTC.

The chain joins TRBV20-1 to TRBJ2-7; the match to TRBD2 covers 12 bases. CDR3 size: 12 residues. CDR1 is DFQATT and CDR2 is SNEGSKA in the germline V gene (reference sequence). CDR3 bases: TGCAGCGGACTAGCGGGGTCCTACGAGCAGTACGTC. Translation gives CSGLAGSYEQYV.

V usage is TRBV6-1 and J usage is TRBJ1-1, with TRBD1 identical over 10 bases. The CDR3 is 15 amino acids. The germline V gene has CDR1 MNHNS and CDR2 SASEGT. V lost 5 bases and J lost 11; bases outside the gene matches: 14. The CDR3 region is CASSQTLTDRGTAFF. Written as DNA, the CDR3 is TGTGCCAGCAGTCAAACCTTAACGGACAGGGGGACGGCTTTCTTT.

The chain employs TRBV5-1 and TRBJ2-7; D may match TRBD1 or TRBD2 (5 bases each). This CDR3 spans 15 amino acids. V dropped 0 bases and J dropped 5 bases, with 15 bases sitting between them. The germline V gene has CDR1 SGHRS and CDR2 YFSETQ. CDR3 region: CASSLAQGAGHEQYV. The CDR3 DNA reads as TGCGCCAGCAGCTTGGCTCAGGGTGCGGGTCACGAGCAGTACGTC.

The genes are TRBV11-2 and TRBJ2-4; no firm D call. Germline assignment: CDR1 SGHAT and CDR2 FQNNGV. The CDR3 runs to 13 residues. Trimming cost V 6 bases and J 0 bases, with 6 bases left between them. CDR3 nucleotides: TGTGCCAGCAGATCCCTAGCCAAAAACATTCAGTACTTC. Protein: CASRSLAKNIQYF.

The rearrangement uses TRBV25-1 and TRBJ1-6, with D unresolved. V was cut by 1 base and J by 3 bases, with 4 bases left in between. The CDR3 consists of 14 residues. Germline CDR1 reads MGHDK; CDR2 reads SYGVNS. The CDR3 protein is CASSESGYNSPLHF. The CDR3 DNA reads TGTGCCAGCAGTGAATCTGGCTATAATTCACCCCTCCACTTT.

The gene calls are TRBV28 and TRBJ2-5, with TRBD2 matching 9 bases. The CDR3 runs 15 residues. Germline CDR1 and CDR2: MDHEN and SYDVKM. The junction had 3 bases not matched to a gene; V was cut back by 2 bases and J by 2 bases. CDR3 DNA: TGTGCCAGCAGTTTACCGGCGGGAGGGCAAGAGACCCAGTACTTC. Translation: CASSLPAGGQETQYF.

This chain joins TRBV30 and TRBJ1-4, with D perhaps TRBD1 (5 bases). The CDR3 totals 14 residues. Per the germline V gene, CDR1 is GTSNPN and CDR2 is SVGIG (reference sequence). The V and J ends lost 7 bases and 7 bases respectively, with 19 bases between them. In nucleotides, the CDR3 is TGTGCCTCCACGCCATGGGGGGTGGGTGAAAAACTGTTTTTT. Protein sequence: CASTPWGVGEKLFF.

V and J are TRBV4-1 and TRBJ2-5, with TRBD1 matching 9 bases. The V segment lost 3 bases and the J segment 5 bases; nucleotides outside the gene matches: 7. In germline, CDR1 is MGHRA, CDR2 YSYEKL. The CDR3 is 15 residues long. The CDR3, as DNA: TGCGCCAGCAGCCAGGTCGGGACAGGGAGGGAGACCCAGTACTTC. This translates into CASSQVGTGRETQYF.

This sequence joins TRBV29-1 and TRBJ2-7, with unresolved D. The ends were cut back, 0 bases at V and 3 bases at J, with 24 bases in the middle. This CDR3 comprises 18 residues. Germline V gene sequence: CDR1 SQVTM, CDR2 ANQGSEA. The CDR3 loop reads CSVEDRLTDTLRCYEQYV. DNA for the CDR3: TGCAGCGTTGAAGATCGTCTCACCGATACCCTCAGGTGCTACGAGCAGTACGTC.

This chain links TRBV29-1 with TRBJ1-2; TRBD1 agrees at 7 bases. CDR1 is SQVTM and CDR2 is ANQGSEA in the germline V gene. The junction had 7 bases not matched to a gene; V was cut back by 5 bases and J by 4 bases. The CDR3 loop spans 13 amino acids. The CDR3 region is CSVSPAGGYGYTF. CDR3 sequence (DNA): TGCAGCGTTTCCCCAGCAGGGGGCTATGGCTACACCTTC.

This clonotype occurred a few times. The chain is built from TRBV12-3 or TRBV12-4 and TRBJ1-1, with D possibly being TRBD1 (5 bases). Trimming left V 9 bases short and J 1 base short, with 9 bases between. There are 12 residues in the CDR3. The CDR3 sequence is CASGTANTEAFF. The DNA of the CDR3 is TGTGCCAGTGGGACGGCGAACACTGAAGCTTTCTTT.

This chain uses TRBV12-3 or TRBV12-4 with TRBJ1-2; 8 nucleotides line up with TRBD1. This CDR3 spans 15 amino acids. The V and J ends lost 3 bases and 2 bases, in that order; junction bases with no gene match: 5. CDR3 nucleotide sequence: TGTGCCAGCAGTTTCGGGGGGGACAGGAACTATGGCTACACCTTC. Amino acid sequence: CASSFGGDRNYGYTF.

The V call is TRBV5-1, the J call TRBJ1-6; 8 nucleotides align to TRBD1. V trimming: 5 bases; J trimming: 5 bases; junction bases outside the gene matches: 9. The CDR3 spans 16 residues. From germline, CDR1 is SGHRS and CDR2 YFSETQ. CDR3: CASSSGTGFDNSPLHF. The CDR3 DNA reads TGCGCCAGCAGTTCCGGGACAGGATTTGATAATTCACCCCTCCACTTT. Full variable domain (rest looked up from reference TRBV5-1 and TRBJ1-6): KAGVTQTPRYLIKTRGQQVTLSCSPISGHRSVSWYQQTPGQGLQFLFEYFSETQRNKGNFPGRFSGRQFSNSRSEMNVSTLELGDSALYLCASSSGTGFDNSPLHFGNGTRLTVT.

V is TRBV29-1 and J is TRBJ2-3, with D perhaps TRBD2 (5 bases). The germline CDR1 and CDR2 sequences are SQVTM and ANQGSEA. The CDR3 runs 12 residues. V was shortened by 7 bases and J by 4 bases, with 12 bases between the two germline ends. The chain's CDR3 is CSAEDLADTQYF. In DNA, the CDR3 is TGCAGCGCGGAGGATTTAGCAGATACGCAGTATTTT.

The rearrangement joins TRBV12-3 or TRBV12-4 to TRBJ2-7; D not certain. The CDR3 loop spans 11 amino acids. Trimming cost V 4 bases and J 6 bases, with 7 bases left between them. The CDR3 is CASSYSGEQYV. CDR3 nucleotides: TGTGCCAGCAGTTATAGTGGCGAGCAGTACGTC.

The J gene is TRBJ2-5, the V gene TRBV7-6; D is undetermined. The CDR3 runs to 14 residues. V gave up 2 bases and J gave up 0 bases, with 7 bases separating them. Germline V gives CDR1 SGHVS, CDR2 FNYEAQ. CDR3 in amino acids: CASSLMHNQETQYF. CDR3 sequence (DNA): TGTGCCAGCAGCTTAATGCACAACCAAGAGACCCAGTACTTC. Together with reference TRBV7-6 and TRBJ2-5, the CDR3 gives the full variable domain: GAGVSQSPRYKVTKRGQDVALRCDPISGHVSLYWYRQALGQGPEFLTYFNYEAQQDKSGLPNDRFSAERPEGSISTLTIQRTEQRDSAMYRCASSLMHNQETQYFGPGTRLLVL.